This TCR beta chain comes out of a study of T cell responses to AZD1222 COVID-19 vaccine. Regarding the study as a whole: Only after the peak T cell response were repertoires sampled. Breadth and depth of Spike-specific TCRs rose after two AZD1222 doses. White British people made up most donors, females outnumbered males, and clonal diversity was possibly underestimated. Baseline serology detected seropositivity in only six AZD1222 recipients.

Libraries were prepared by immunoSEQ multiplex PCR; TCRdb keeps only in-frame clonotypes and omits some of them. Altogether 120,000 to 150,000 clones are present, 80% to 95% being singletons, with the ten largest covering about 3%. Comments on this clone: Its specificity is not known.

Germline V CDR1 and CDR2: MNHEY, SVGAGI. CDR3 length: 14 residues. Losses at the gene ends were 6 bases for V and 1 base for J; bases not matched to a gene: 4. The chain has TRBV6-5 and TRBJ1-2; 8 bases fit TRBD1. Here the sequenced sample was peripheral blood, taken on day 0 of AZD1222 vaccination. This clonotype was obtained from an adult in good health. The DNA of the CDR3 is TGTGCCAGCAGAAACAGGGGGGGTAACTATGGCTACACCTTC. Its protein product is CASRNRGGNYGYTF.